These T cell receptor beta chains were read from a single sample in a study of T-cell memory formation after mild COVID-19. TCRdb redid the calling of the 5' RACE reads with MiXCR, one entry per CDR3 protein. The sample lists fewer than 700,000 distinct CDR3 sequences, about a fifth occurring once. Source material: PBMCs or a T cell subset sorted from them (not recorded which). These receptors originate from an adult woman who had mild COVID-19 (a few samples of this study predate the infection). Cell type and time point are not known. Each CDR3 is given with its conserved first and last residue. D genes are given only for firm matches. Part of the rows lack a size; the others show once, few, many or a class for expanded clones.

CDR3: CASSPGRGPESAEAFF; DNA: TGTGCCAGCTCACCAGGCAGGGGGCCGGAGAGCGCTGAAGCTTTCTTT; D: TRBD1; size: NA; V: TRBV18; J: TRBJ1-1
CDR3: CATSRDRTSGTGASGANVLTF; DNA: TGTGCCACCAGCAGAGATCGCACCTCCGGGACGGGAGCCTCTGGGGCCAACGTCCTGACTTTC; D: NA; size: NA; V: TRBV15; J: TRBJ2-6
CDR3: CASTFGGESTGELFF; DNA: TGTGCCAGCACTTTCGGAGGGGAGTCCACCGGGGAGCTGTTTTTT; D: NA; size: NA; V: TRBV6-1; J: TRBJ2-2
CDR3: CASSNVNSAARGEQYF; DNA: TGTGCCAGCAGCAACGTCAACAGCGCCGCGAGGGGCGAGCAGTACTTC; D: NA; size: few; V: TRBV2; J: TRBJ2-7
CDR3: CAISESRVDADETQYF; DNA: TGTGCCATCAGTGAGTCGAGGGTCGACGCGGACGAGACCCAGTACTTC; D: NA; size: once; V: TRBV10-3; J: TRBJ2-5
CDR3: CASAGARGANVLTF; DNA: TGCGCCAGCGCAGGGGCGAGGGGGGCCAACGTCCTGACTTTC; D: NA; size: NA; V: TRBV23-1; J: TRBJ2-6
CDR3: CASTDSPYEQYF; DNA: TGTGCCAGCACGGACAGCCCCTACGAGCAGTACTTC; D: NA; size: NA; V: TRBV6-2/TRBV6-3; J: TRBJ2-7
CDR3: CSASRDRAAEAFF; DNA: TGCAGTGCTAGCAGGGACAGGGCCGCTGAAGCTTTCTTT; D: TRBD1; size: NA; V: TRBV20-1; J: TRBJ1-1
CDR3: CSANQVYNEQFF; DNA: TGCAGCGCCAATCAAGTGTACAATGAGCAGTTCTTC; D: NA; size: NA; V: TRBV29-1; J: TRBJ2-1
CDR3: CASSLGIPLAIYGYTF; DNA: TGCGCCAGCAGCTTGGGAATTCCTCTAGCAATCTATGGCTACACCTTC; D: NA; size: NA; V: TRBV5-1; J: TRBJ1-2
CDR3: CASSPETGDNEQFF; DNA: TGTGCCAGCAGCCCGGAGACAGGAGACAATGAGCAGTTCTTC; D: NA; size: NA; V: TRBV5-4; J: TRBJ2-1
CDR3: CASSPSLGGVNNEQFF; DNA: TGTGCCAGCAGTCCATCCCTTGGGGGAGTAAACAATGAGCAGTTCTTC; D: NA; size: NA; V: TRBV27; J: TRBJ2-1
CDR3: CASSLGGDSGLHGYTF; DNA: TGTGCCAGCAGCTTAGGGGGGGACAGTGGTCTCCATGGCTACACCTTC; D: TRBD1; size: few; V: TRBV7-6; J: TRBJ1-2
CDR3: CASSQDALRAEPSYNEQFF; DNA: TGCGCCAGCAGCCAAGATGCTTTAAGGGCGGAACCATCCTACAATGAGCAGTTCTTC; D: NA; size: NA; V: TRBV4-3; J: TRBJ2-1
CDR3: CASSPSDTSPYNEQFF; DNA: TGTGCCAGCAGTCCCAGCGATACGTCGCCCTACAATGAGCAGTTCTTC; D: NA; size: many; V: TRBV12-3/TRBV12-4; J: TRBJ2-1
CDR3: CASSRTGFLAPLHF; DNA: TGTGCCAGCAGTCGGACAGGTTTTTTGGCACCCCTCCACTTT; D: TRBD1; size: NA; V: TRBV6-5; J: TRBJ1-6
CDR3: CSVGSGSRAYEQYF; DNA: TGCAGCGTTGGTAGCGGGAGCCGAGCCTACGAGCAGTACTTC; D: TRBD2; size: many; V: TRBV29-1; J: TRBJ2-7
CDR3: CASSESGRNTEAFF; DNA: TGTGCCAGCAGTGAATCTGGCAGGAACACTGAAGCTTTCTTT; D: NA; size: NA; V: TRBV25-1; J: TRBJ1-1
CDR3: CASSYSPRTGSEAFF; DNA: TGTGCCAGCAGTTATTCACCGCGGACAGGGAGTGAAGCTTTCTTT; D: TRBD1; size: NA; V: TRBV6-5; J: TRBJ1-1
CDR3: CASSHRSGGPSTDTQYF; DNA: TGCGCCAGCAGCCACCGTAGCGGGGGGCCTAGCACAGATACGCAGTATTTT; D: TRBD2; size: NA; V: TRBV4-1; J: TRBJ2-3
CDR3: CAISEGAVWYF; DNA: TGTGCCATCAGTGAGGGGGCCGTCTGGTACTTC; D: NA; size: few; V: TRBV10-3; J: TRBJ2-4
CDR3: CASSPAVWYEQYF; DNA: TGTGCCTCCTCCCCGGCTGTTTGGTACGAGCAGTACTTC; D: NA; size: NA; V: TRBV27; J: TRBJ2-7
CDR3: CASSRERVTGELFF; DNA: TGTGCCAGCAGCCGCGAGAGGGTAACCGGGGAGCTGTTTTTT; D: NA; size: NA; V: TRBV6-6; J: TRBJ2-2
CDR3: CSAILLAGGNLGNEQFF; DNA: TGCAGCGCCATCCTCCTAGCGGGAGGCAACCTGGGCAATGAGCAGTTCTTC; D: TRBD2; size: few; V: TRBV29-1; J: TRBJ2-1
CDR3: CASSATRSAVNTEAFF; DNA: TGTGCCAGCAGCGCAACGAGGTCAGCGGTGAACACTGAAGCTTTCTTT; D: NA; size: NA; V: TRBV9; J: TRBJ1-1
CDR3: CASSFDRRYGYTF; DNA: TGCGCCAGCAGCTTCGACAGGCGCTATGGCTACACCTTC; D: NA; size: few; V: TRBV5-1; J: TRBJ1-2
CDR3: CASSLAQSNYGYTF; DNA: TGTGCCAGCAGCTTAGCGCAGTCTAACTATGGCTACACCTTC; D: NA; size: NA; V: TRBV7-8; J: TRBJ1-2
CDR3: CASSILPDFVSSKNIQYF; DNA: TGTGCCAGCAGTATACTACCGGACTTTGTCAGTTCCAAAAACATTCAGTACTTC; D: NA; size: NA; V: TRBV28; J: TRBJ2-4